These T cell receptor beta chains were read from a single sample in a study of cytomegalovirus exposure and HLA in healthy donors. This table comes from immunoSEQ multiplex PCR, and its TCRdb copy is limited to in-frame clones, with some not included. The repertoire has 150,000 or so clones, about 70% of them found once; the top ten carry 3% to 3.5%. Sequenced input: PBMCs. The receptors were gathered from a male donor in good health and CMV-seronegative. Each CDR3 is given with its conserved first and last residue. The order of the fields is V gene, CDR3 length, clone size, J gene, D gene, CDR3 protein, CDR3 DNA. D genes are given only for firm matches. Clone size appears in some rows only: once, few, many, or a class for an expanded clone.

>TRBV7-6|16|.|TRBJ1-1|TRBD1
CASSLAAGGRNTEAFF
TGTGCCAGCAGCTTAGCGGCAGGGGGAAGGAACACTGAAGCTTTCTTT
>TRBV5-6|14|.|TRBJ1-1|.
CASSWGDRLTEAFF
TGTGCCAGCAGCTGGGGTGACAGGCTAACTGAAGCTTTCTTT
>TRBV2|11|.|TRBJ2-1|TRBD1
CASSQQGSEFF
TGTGCCAGCAGTCAACAGGGGTCGGAGTTCTTC
>TRBV5-5|13|.|TRBJ2-2|.
CASSSGEAGELFF
TGTGCCAGCAGCTCCGGGGAGGCCGGGGAGCTGTTTTTT
>TRBV2|16|.|TRBJ2-7|.
CASTDPGAGQSYEQYF
TGTGCCAGCACCGACCCCGGGGCGGGACAGTCCTACGAGCAGTACTTC
>TRBV7-9|14|.|TRBJ2-5|TRBD1
CASSLDRGQETQYF
TGTGCCAGCAGCTTGGACAGGGGACAAGAGACCCAGTACTTC
>TRBV15|15|.|TRBJ2-7|TRBD1
CATSGWDRAGDEQYF
TGTGCCACCAGCGGTTGGGACAGGGCTGGGGACGAGCAGTACTTC
>TRBV4-1|16|.|TRBJ2-2|TRBD2
CASSLEREGNTGELFF
TGCGCCAGCAGCCTGGAGCGGGAGGGCAACACCGGGGAGCTGTTTTTT
>TRBV28|15|once|TRBJ1-4|TRBD1
CASSANRGGFEKLFF
TGTGCCAGCAGTGCAAACAGGGGGGGTTTTGAAAAACTGTTTTTT
>TRBV4-1|17|.|TRBJ2-3|.
CASSPLISGANTDTQYF
TGCGCCAGCAGCCCCCTGATATCAGGGGCAAACACAGATACGCAGTATTTT
>TRBV5-1|19|.|TRBJ2-7|TRBD1
CASSPRQGALPRSSYEQYF
TGCGCCAGCAGTCCTCGACAGGGAGCTCTCCCACGGAGCTCCTACGAGCAGTACTTC
>TRBV7-3|16|.|TRBJ1-1|.
CASSLTATTGGTEAFF
TGTGCCAGCAGCTTAACAGCGACCACGGGGGGCACTGAAGCTTTCTTT
>TRBV5-6|14|few|TRBJ2-5|TRBD2
CASRQTSGTETQYF
TGTGCCAGCAGGCAGACTAGCGGGACGGAGACCCAGTACTTC
>TRBV9|15|.|TRBJ2-1|.
CASSVDVHSYNEQFF
TGTGCCAGCAGCGTAGACGTACACTCCTACAATGAGCAGTTCTTC
>TRBV7-6|14|.|TRBJ2-3|.
CASSLEGRPDTQYF
TGTGCCAGCAGCCTTGAGGGCAGACCAGATACGCAGTATTTT
>TRBV4-2|16|.|TRBJ2-3|.
CASSQDLRSGGDTQYF
TGTGCCAGCAGCCAAGATCTCCGGAGTGGAGGGGATACGCAGTATTTT
>TRBV5-5|15|.|TRBJ1-2|TRBD1
CASSWWDRRGSSYTF
TGTGCCAGCAGCTGGTGGGACAGGAGGGGGTCGAGCTACACCTTC
>TRBV7-6|16|.|TRBJ1-5|TRBD1
CASSPGTAYSNQPQHF
TGTGCCAGCAGCCCCGGGACAGCATATAGCAATCAGCCCCAGCATTTT
>TRBV28|14|.|TRBJ1-3|.
CASRASGSGNTIYF
TGTGCCAGCAGGGCGTCGGGCTCTGGAAACACCATATATTTT
>TRBV20-1|10|.|TRBJ1-1|.
CSASSFEAFF
TGCAGTGCTAGTTCGTTCGAAGCTTTCTTT
>TRBV10-2|15|.|TRBJ1-2|.
CASSESGALPLGYTF
TGCGCCAGCAGTGAGTCGGGGGCCTTACCCCTTGGCTACACCTTC
>TRBV7-9|15|.|TRBJ2-2|TRBD1
CASSSDRVGTGELFF
TGTGCCAGCAGCTCGGACAGGGTCGGGACCGGGGAGCTGTTTTTT
>TRBV7-9|12|.|TRBJ2-1|.
CASSVQGNEQFF
TGTGCCAGCAGCGTTCAGGGGAATGAGCAGTTCTTC
>TRBV5-4|14|once|TRBJ2-3|.
CASADKKGTDTQYF
TGTGCCAGCGCCGACAAGAAAGGCACAGATACGCAGTATTTT
>TRBV27|15|.|TRBJ2-7|TRBD1
CASSLTGQRFYEQYF
TGTGCCAGCAGTCTTACGGGACAGCGGTTTTACGAGCAGTACTTC
>TRBV19|17|once|TRBJ1-5|.
CASSPPGGGGSNQPQHF
TGTGCCAGTAGTCCACCTGGGGGCGGGGGGAGCAATCAGCCCCAGCATTTT
>TRBV11-2|17|.|TRBJ2-3|TRBD2
CASSPRLAGGSTDTQYF
TGTGCCAGCAGCCCAAGACTAGCGGGGGGGAGCACAGATACGCAGTATTTT
>TRBV5-7|15|.|TRBJ2-7|.
CASSCKAGGSYEQYF
TGTGCCAGCAGCTGCAAAGCAGGGGGGTCCTACGAGCAGTACTTC
>TRBV18|15|.|TRBJ2-1|TRBD1
CASSPDRESYNEQFF
TGTGCCAGCTCACCTGACAGGGAGTCCTACAATGAGCAGTTCTTC
>TRBV27|12|few|TRBJ2-3|TRBD2
CASSLSGTKQYF
TGTGCCAGCAGTTTATCGGGGACTAAACAGTATTTT
>TRBV11-2|14|.|TRBJ2-5|.
CASSPRASQETQYF
TGTGCCAGCTCCCCCCGAGCGTCCCAAGAGACCCAGTACTTC
>TRBV4-3|13|.|TRBJ2-7|.
CASSQDRGYEQYF
TGCGCCAGCAGCCAAGATCGGGGCTACGAGCAGTACTTC
>TRBV4-1|15|.|TRBJ2-7|TRBD1
CASSQGQGGGYEQYF
TGCGCCAGCAGCCAAGGCCAAGGGGGCGGCTACGAGCAGTACTTC
>TRBV13|13|.|TRBJ1-5|.
CASSLGQNQPQHF
TGTGCCAGCAGCTTAGGACAAAATCAGCCCCAGCATTTT
>TRBV5-8|16|.|TRBJ2-1|.
CASSYAGSRAYNEQFF
TGTGCCAGCAGCTATGCCGGGAGCCGGGCCTACAATGAGCAGTTCTTC
>TRBV5-1|15|few|TRBJ2-5|.
CASSLAGTTEETQYF
TGCGCCAGCAGCTTGGCCGGGACAACGGAAGAGACCCAGTACTTC